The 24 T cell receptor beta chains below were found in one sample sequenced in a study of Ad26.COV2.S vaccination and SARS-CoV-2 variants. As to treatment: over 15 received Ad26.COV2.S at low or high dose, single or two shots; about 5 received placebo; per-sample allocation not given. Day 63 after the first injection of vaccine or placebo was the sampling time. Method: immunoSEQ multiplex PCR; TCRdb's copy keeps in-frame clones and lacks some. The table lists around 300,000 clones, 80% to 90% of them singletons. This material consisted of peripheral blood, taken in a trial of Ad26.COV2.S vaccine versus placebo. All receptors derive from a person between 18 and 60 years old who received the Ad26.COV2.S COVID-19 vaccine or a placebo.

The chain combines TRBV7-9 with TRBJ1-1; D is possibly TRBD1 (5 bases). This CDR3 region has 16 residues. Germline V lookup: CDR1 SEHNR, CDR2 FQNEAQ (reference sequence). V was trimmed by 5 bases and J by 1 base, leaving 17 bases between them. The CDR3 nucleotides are TGTGCCAGCAGCCCCGTGGGGGGGTGGTCGAACACTGAAGCTTTCTTT. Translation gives CASSPVGGWSNTEAFF. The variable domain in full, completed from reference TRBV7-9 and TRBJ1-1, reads DTGVSQNPRHKITKRGQNVTFRCDPISEHNRLYWYRQTLGQGPEFLTYFQNEAQLEKSRLLSDRFSAERPKGSFSTLEIQRTEQGDSAMYLCASSPVGGWSNTEAFFGQGTRLTVV.

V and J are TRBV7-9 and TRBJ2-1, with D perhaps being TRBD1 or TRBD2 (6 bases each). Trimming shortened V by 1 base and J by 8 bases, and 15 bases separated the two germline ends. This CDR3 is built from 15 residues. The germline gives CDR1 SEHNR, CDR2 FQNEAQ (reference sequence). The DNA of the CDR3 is TGTGCCAGCAGCTTAGTGACAGGCCCGGGGGATGAGCAGTTCTTC. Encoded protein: CASSLVTGPGDEQFF.

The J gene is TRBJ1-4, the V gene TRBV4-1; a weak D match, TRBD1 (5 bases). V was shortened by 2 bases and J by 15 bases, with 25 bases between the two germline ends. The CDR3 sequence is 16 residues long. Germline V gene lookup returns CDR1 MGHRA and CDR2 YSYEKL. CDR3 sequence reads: CASSQTGDRLIGKVFF. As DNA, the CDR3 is TGCGCCAGCAGCCAAACGGGGGACCGACTAATCGGGAAGGTGTTTTTT.

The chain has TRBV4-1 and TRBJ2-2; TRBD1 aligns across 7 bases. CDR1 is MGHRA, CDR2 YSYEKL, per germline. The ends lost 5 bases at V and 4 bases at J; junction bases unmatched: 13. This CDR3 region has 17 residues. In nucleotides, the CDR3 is TGCGCCAGCAGCTCCCGACCGACAGGGACGGGCACCGGGGAGCTGTTTTTT. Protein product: CASSSRPTGTGTGELFF.

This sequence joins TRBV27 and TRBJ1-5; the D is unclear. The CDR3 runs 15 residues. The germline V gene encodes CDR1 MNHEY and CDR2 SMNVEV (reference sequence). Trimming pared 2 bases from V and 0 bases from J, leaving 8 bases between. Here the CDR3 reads CASSLVAYSNQPQHF. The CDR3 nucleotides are TGTGCCAGCAGTTTAGTAGCGTATAGCAATCAGCCCCAGCATTTT.

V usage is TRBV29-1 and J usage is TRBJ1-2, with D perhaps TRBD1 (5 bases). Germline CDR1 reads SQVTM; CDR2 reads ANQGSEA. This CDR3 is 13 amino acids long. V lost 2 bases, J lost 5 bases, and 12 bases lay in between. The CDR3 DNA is TGCAGCGTTGAACAGGGAATTAATTATGGCTACACCTTC. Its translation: CSVEQGINYGYTF.

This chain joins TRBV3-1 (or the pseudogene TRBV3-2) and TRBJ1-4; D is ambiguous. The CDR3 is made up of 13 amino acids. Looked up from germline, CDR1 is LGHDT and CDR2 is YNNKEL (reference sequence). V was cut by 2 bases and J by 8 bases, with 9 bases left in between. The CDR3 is CASSQMVGEKLFF. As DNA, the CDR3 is TGTGCCAGCAGCCAAATGGTTGGCGAAAAACTGTTTTTT.

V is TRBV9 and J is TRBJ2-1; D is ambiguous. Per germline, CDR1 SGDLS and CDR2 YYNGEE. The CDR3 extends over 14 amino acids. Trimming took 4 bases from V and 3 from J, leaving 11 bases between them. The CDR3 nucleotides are TGTGCCAGCAGCCCACAGTCTGTCTACAATGAGCAGTTCTTC. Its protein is CASSPQSVYNEQFF.

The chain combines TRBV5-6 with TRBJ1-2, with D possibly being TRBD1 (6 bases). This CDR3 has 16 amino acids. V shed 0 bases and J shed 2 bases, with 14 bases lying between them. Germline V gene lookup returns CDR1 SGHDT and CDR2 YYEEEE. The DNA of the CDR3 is TGTGCCAGCAGCTTGGGGTTCGGACAGCTCAACTATGGCTACACCTTC. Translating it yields CASSLGFGQLNYGYTF.

The CDR3 bases are TGCGCCAGCAGGCCAATGACAGGGCAGAACTACAATGAGCAGTTCTTC. Protein sequence: CASRPMTGQNYNEQFF. This rearrangement joins TRBV5-1 to TRBJ2-1; 7 bases fit TRBD1. The germline CDR1 and CDR2 sequences are SGHRS and YFSETQ. V dropped 5 bases and J dropped 3; count of bases not matched to a gene: 11. CDR3 length: 16 residues. Variable domain in full (rest from reference TRBV5-1 and TRBJ2-1): KAGVTQTPRYLIKTRGQQVTLSCSPISGHRSVSWYQQTPGQGLQFLFEYFSETQRNKGNFPGRFSGRQFSNSRSEMNVSTLELGDSALYLCASRPMTGQNYNEQFFGPGTRLTVL.

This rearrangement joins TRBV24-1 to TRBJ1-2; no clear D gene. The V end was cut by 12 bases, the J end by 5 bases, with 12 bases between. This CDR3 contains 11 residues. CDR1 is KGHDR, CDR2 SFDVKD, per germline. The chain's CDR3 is CAPPLTYGYTF. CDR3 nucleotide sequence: TGTGCCCCACCCTTAACTTATGGCTACACCTTC.

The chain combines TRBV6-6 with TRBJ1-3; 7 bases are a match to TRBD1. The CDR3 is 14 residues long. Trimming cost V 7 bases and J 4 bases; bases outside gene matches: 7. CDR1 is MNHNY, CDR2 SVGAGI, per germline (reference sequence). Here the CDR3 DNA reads TGTGCCAGCACACATAGGGGGCTCGGAAACACCATATATTTT. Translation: CASTHRGLGNTIYF.

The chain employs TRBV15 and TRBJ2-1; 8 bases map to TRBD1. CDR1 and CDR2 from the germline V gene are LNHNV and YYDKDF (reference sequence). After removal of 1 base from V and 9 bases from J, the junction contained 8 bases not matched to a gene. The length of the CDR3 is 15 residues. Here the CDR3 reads CATSRVRTGSSEQFF. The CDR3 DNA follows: TGTGCCACCAGCAGAGTGAGGACAGGGTCAAGTGAGCAGTTCTTC.

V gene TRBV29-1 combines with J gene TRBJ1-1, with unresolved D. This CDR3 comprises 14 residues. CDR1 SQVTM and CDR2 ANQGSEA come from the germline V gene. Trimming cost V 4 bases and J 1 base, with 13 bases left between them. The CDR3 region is CSVARGMRNTEAFF. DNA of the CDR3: TGCAGCGTTGCGAGAGGTATGAGGAACACTGAAGCTTTCTTT.

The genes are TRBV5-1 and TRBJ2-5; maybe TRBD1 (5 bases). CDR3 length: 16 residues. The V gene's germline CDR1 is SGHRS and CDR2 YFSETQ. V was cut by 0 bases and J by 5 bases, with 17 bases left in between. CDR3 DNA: TGCGCCAGCAGCTTGGCACTGTCAGCGCCAGGGGAGACCCAGTACTTC. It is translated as CASSLALSAPGETQYF.

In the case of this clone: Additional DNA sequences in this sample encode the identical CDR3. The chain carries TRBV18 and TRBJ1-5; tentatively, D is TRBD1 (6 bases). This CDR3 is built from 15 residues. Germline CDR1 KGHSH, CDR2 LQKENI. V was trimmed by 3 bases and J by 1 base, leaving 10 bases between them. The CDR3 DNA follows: TGTGCCAGCTCACCGGGACAACTAAGCAATCAGCCCCAGCATTTT. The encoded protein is CASSPGQLSNQPQHF.

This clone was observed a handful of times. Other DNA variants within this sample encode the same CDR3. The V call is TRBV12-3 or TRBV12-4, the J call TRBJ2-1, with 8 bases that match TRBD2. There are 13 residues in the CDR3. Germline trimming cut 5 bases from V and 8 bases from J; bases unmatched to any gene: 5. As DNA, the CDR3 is TGTGCCAGCAGTCCCGGACTAGCCCATGAGCAGTTCTTC. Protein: CASSPGLAHEQFF.

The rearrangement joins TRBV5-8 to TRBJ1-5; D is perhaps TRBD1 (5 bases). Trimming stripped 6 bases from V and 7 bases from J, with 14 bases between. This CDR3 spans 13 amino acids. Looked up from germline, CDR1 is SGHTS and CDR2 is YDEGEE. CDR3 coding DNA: TGTGCCAGCAACGGGGCGTTTGGGCAGCCCCAGCATTTT. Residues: CASNGAFGQPQHF.

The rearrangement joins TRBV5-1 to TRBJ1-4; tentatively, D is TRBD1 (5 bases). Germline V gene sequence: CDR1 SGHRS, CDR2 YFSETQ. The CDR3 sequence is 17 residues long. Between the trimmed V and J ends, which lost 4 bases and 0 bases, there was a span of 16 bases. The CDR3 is CASSPRAGVSTNEKLFF. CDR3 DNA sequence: TGCGCCAGCAGCCCCAGGGCCGGGGTATCAACTAATGAAAAACTGTTTTTT.

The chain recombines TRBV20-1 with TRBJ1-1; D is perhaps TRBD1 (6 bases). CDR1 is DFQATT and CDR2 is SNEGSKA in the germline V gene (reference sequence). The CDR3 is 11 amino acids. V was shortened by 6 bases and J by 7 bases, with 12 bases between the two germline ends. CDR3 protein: CSASGQLEAFF. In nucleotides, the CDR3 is TGCAGTGCATCCGGACAGCTTGAAGCTTTCTTT.

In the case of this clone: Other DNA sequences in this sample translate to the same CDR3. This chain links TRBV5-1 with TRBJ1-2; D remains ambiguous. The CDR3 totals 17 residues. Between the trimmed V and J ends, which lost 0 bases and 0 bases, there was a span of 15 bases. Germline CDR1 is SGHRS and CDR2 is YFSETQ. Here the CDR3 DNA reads TGCGCCAGCAGCTTGGGGGCCTCCATCAGGTCTAACTATGGCTACACCTTC. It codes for CASSLGASIRSNYGYTF. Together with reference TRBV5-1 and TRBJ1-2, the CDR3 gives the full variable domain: KAGVTQTPRYLIKTRGQQVTLSCSPISGHRSVSWYQQTPGQGLQFLFEYFSETQRNKGNFPGRFSGRQFSNSRSEMNVSTLELGDSALYLCASSLGASIRSNYGYTFGSGTRLTVV.

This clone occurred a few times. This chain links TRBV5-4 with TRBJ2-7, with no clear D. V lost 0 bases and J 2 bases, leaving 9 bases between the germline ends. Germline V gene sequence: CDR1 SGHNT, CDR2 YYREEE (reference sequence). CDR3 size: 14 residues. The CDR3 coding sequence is TGTGCCAGCAGCTTGGCCAGCCCTCCCTACGAGCAGTACTTC. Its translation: CASSLASPPYEQYF. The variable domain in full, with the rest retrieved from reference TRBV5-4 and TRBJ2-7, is ETGVTQSPTHLIKTRGQQVTLRCSSQSGHNTVSWYQQALGQGPQFIFQYYREEENGRGNFPPRFSGLQFPNYSSELNVNALELDDSALYLCASSLASPPYEQYFGPGTRLTVT.

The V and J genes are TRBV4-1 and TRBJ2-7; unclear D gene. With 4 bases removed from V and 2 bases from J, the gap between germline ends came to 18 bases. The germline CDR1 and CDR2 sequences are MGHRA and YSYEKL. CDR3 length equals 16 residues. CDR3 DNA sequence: TGCGCCAGCAGCCTCTCTCACCCTAACCCTACCTACGAGCAGTACTTC. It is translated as CASSLSHPNPTYEQYF.

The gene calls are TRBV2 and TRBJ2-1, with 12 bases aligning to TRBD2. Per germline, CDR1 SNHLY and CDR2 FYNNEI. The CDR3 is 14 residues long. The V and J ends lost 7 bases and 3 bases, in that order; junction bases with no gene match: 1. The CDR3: CASTGLAGYNEQFF. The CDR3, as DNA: TGTGCCAGCACGGGACTAGCGGGCTACAATGAGCAGTTCTTC. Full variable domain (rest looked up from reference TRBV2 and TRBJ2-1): EPEVTQTPSHQVTQMGQEVILRCVPISNHLYFYWYRQILGQKVEFLVSFYNNEISEKSEIFDDQFSVERPDGSNFTLKIRSTKLEDSAMYFCASTGLAGYNEQFFGPGTRLTVL.